This T cell receptor beta chain originates from a study of blood T cell repertoires in COVID-19. This CDR3 has 13 residues. V lost 2 bases and J lost 11, with 10 bases in between. Germline loops: CDR1 LGHDT, CDR2 YNNKEL (reference sequence). Profiling relied on immunoSEQ multiplex PCR, and the TCRdb table lists in-frame clones only, not all of them. The table includes roughly 100,000 clones, 89% detected once. The chain carries TRBV3-1 (or the pseudogene TRBV3-2) and TRBJ1-6; D not certain. The sequence derives from a woman aged 55-69 years with acute or convalescent COVID-19. The sequenced sample consisted of peripheral blood. CDR3 sequence: CASSQRQVAPLHF. In DNA form, the CDR3 reads TGTGCCAGCAGCCAACGGCAGGTAGCACCCCTCCACTTT.